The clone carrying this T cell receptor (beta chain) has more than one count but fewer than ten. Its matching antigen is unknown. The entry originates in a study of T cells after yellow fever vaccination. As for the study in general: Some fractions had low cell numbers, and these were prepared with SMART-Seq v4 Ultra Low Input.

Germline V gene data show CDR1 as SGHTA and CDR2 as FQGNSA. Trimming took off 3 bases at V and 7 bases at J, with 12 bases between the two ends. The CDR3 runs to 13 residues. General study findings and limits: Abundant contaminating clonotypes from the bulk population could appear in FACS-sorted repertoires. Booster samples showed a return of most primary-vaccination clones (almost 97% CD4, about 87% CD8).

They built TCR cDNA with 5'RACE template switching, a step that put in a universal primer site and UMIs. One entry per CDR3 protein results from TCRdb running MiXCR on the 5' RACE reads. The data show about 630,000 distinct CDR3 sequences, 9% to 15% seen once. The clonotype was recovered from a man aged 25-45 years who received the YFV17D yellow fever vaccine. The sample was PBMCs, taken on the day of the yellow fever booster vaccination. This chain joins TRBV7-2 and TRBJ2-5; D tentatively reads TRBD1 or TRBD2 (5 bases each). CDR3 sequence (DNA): TGTGCCAGCAGCTTGGGACCGACGGGGACCCAGTACTTC. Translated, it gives CASSLGPTGTQYF. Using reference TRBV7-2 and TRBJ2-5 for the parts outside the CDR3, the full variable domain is GAGVSQSPSNKVTEKGKDVELRCDPISGHTALYWYRQSLGQGLEFLIYFQGNSAPDKSGLPSDRFSAERTGGSVSTLTIQRTQQEDSAVYLCASSLGPTGTQYFGPGTRLLVL.